What follows are 14 T cell receptor beta chains derived from one specimen sequenced in a study of T cell responses to AZD1222 COVID-19 vaccine. Method: immunoSEQ multiplex PCR; TCRdb's copy keeps in-frame clones and lacks some. Of roughly 180,000 clones listed, around 90% are singletons. The source material was peripheral blood, sampled 28 days after the second AZD1222 dose. All receptors derive from an adult who received the AZD1222 COVID-19 vaccine.

This clone is a singleton in its sample. The V gene is TRBV2, the J gene TRBJ2-3, with 8 bases identical to TRBD2. The V gene's germline CDR1 is SNHLY and CDR2 FYNNEI. CDR3 size: 13 residues. The junction had 6 bases not matched to a gene; V was cut back by 9 bases and J by 4 bases. The DNA of the CDR3 is TGTGCCAGTCCGGGGGGGCGGGCAGATACGCAGTATTTT. It is translated as CASPGGRADTQYF. Full variable domain (missing parts from reference TRBV2 and TRBJ2-3): EPEVTQTPSHQVTQMGQEVILRCVPISNHLYFYWYRQILGQKVEFLVSFYNNEISEKSEIFDDQFSVERPDGSNFTLKIRSTKLEDSAMYFCASPGGRADTQYFGPGTRLTVL.

The chain couples TRBV10-3 to TRBJ1-6; D not resolved. V was cut by 2 bases and J by 5 bases, with 10 bases left in between. In germline, CDR1 is ENHRY, CDR2 SYGVKD. The CDR3 consists of 15 residues. CDR3 DNA: TGTGCCATCAGTGAGGACGGAGATAATAATTCACCCCTCCACTTT. This translates into CAISEDGDNNSPLHF.

The V call is TRBV18, the J call TRBJ1-2, with a possible D match to TRBD1 (5 bases). The germline gives CDR1 KGHSH, CDR2 LQKENI. The CDR3 is 16 amino acids. Trimming cost V 3 bases and J 8 bases, with 22 bases left between them. The CDR3 sequence is CASSPTPLGDYVGYTF. Here the CDR3 DNA reads TGTGCCAGCTCACCGACCCCTCTTGGGGACTATGTAGGCTACACCTTC.

The V call is TRBV6-5, the J call TRBJ1-2; D may be TRBD1 (5 bases). V was trimmed by 6 bases and J by 3 bases, leaving 14 bases between them. Germline V lookup: CDR1 MNHEY, CDR2 SVGAGI. The CDR3 spans 14 residues. In DNA, the CDR3 is TGTGCCAGCAGGTTCCTAAGGGACGACTATGGCTACACCTTC. It specifies CASRFLRDDYGYTF.

The chain couples TRBV5-5 to TRBJ1-4; no clear D. V was trimmed by 4 bases and J by 11 bases, leaving 18 bases between them. There are 14 residues in the CDR3. Germline loops: CDR1 SGHKS, CDR2 YYEKEE (reference sequence). DNA of the CDR3: TGTGCCAGCAGCCAGCAGGCGGAGGGCAATAAACTGTTTTTT. It specifies CASSQQAEGNKLFF.

The chain carries TRBV5-1 and TRBJ1-6; D is perhaps TRBD1 (5 bases). The CDR3 runs to 15 residues. Trimming shortened V by 0 bases and J by 10 bases, and 14 bases separated the two germline ends. The V gene's germline CDR1 is SGHRS and CDR2 YFSETQ. CDR3 amino acids: CASSLAGQGESPLHF. The CDR3 DNA is TGCGCCAGCAGCTTGGCTGGGCAGGGCGAGTCACCCCTCCACTTT.

The V and J genes are TRBV2 and TRBJ1-1; 7 bases map to TRBD1. Germline values: CDR1 SNHLY, CDR2 FYNNEI. The CDR3 runs to 12 residues. V shed 5 bases, J shed 6 bases, and the junction held 3 bases outside the gene matches. This CDR3 is CASSYGQAEAFF. The CDR3 DNA is TGTGCCAGCAGTTACGGACAGGCTGAAGCTTTCTTT.

This chain uses TRBV19 with TRBJ2-1; no definite D call. The CDR3 length is 15 residues. Germline assignment: CDR1 LNHDA and CDR2 SQIVND (reference sequence). Deletions cut 5 bases from V and 2 bases from J, with 13 bases between. The CDR3 nucleotides read TGTGCCAGTAGTGATGGTAGGCCCACCTACAATGAGCAGTTCTTC. This codes for CASSDGRPTYNEQFF.

The chain has TRBV7-9 and TRBJ2-7, with D possibly TRBD2 on 6 matching bases. The CDR3 contains 11 residues. Germline CDR1 SEHNR, CDR2 FQNEAQ (reference sequence). V gave up 5 bases and J gave up 12 bases, with 14 bases separating them. CDR3 nucleotide sequence: TGTGCCAGCAGCCCCGGGAGAGGAGCGTACTTC. Its translation is CASSPGRGAYF.

This clone was observed many times. The rearrangement uses TRBV7-9 and TRBJ2-7; 7 bases match TRBD2. There are 14 residues in the CDR3. Losses at the gene ends were 3 bases for V and 2 bases for J; bases not matched to a gene: 4. The germline V gene encodes CDR1 SEHNR and CDR2 FQNEAQ (reference sequence). CDR3: CASSLTGGTYEQYF. The CDR3 nucleotides read TGTGCCAGCAGCTTGACGGGAGGAACCTACGAGCAGTACTTC. Drawing the rest from reference TRBV7-9 and TRBJ2-7, the complete variable domain is DTGVSQNPRHKITKRGQNVTFRCDPISEHNRLYWYRQTLGQGPEFLTYFQNEAQLEKSRLLSDRFSAERPKGSFSTLEIQRTEQGDSAMYLCASSLTGGTYEQYFGPGTRLTVT.

The V and J genes are TRBV6-2 or TRBV6-3 and TRBJ1-1, with a possible D match to TRBD1 (5 bases). CDR1 is MNHEY and CDR2 is SVGEGT in the germline V gene. V was trimmed by 2 bases and J by 1 base, leaving 8 bases between them. This CDR3 comprises 14 residues. DNA for the CDR3: TGTGCCAGCAGTTACCCGGGGGAGAACACTGAAGCTTTCTTT. This gives the protein CASSYPGENTEAFF.

The chain joins TRBV4-1 to TRBJ1-5; 7 bases are a match to TRBD1. The germline V gene has CDR1 MGHRA and CDR2 YSYEKL. This CDR3 spans 17 amino acids. The trim removed 0 bases at V and 4 bases at J, leaving 9 bases unmatched. The CDR3 is CASSQEGGNRGNQPQHF. Here the CDR3 DNA reads TGCGCCAGCAGCCAAGAGGGGGGAAACAGGGGAAATCAGCCCCAGCATTTT.

The chain carries TRBV4-3 and TRBJ2-7; possibly TRBD1 for D (6 bases). The germline gives CDR1 LGHNA, CDR2 YSLEER. V was shortened by 0 bases and J by 4 bases, with 13 bases between the two germline ends. This CDR3 comprises 15 residues. CDR3 coding DNA: TGCGCCAGCAGCCAAGAGCCAGGGGCCCCGTACGAGCAGTACTTC. This translates into CASSQEPGAPYEQYF.

This rearrangement joins TRBV7-6 to TRBJ2-2; D is undetermined. Germline V gene lookup returns CDR1 SGHVS and CDR2 FNYEAQ. Trimming stripped 3 bases from V and 0 bases from J, with 11 bases between. There are 16 residues in the CDR3. CDR3 DNA: TGTGCCAGCAGCTTCGGGCAAATCGCGAACACCGGGGAGCTGTTTTTT. It encodes CASSFGQIANTGELFF.